These 9 T cell receptor beta chains were sequenced from one sample in a study of shared clonotypes between healthy human individuals. Sequencing used immunoSEQ multiplex PCR; TCRdb keeps in-frame clones, though not all of them. The sample contains roughly 300,000 clones, around 79% of which appear only once. Sequencing input: memory CD4+ T cells sorted from blood. Sample subset: CD45RA-negative fraction. These receptors all stem from a young man in good health.

The chain joins TRBV9 to TRBJ2-5; the D gene is possibly TRBD2 (5 bases). The J call is in doubt because the DNA end fits TRBJ2-7 better. Germline V CDR1 and CDR2: SGDLS, YYNGEE. CDR3 length: 15 residues. The CDR3 bases are TGTGCCAGCAGCGTCGGGCGGGTCGGCCTCTACGAGCAGTACTTC. This sequence encodes CASSVGRVGLYEQYF.

This clone has a single count. The rearrangement joins TRBV6-5 to TRBJ1-1; D ambiguous. The CDR3 is 15 residues long. CDR1 and CDR2 (germline): MNHEY, SVGAGI. V lost 2 bases to trimming and J lost 4 bases, with 14 bases between them. The CDR3 DNA reads TGTGCCAGCAGTTACCTCTCGGCAAGAGTCACTGAAGCTTTCTTT. Translating gives CASSYLSARVTEAFF.

The table lists this clone with a count of one. CDR3 coding DNA: TGCGCCAGCAGCTTGGACCAAAATAATGAAAAACTGTTTTTT. The encoded protein is CASSLDQNNEKLFF. This sequence joins TRBV5-1 and TRBJ1-4; D unresolved. V was clipped by 0 bases and J by 4 bases, with 7 bases between them. The germline V gene has CDR1 SGHRS and CDR2 YFSETQ. The CDR3 has 14 amino acids. Complete variable domain (other parts from reference TRBV5-1 and TRBJ1-4): KAGVTQTPRYLIKTRGQQVTLSCSPISGHRSVSWYQQTPGQGLQFLFEYFSETQRNKGNFPGRFSGRQFSNSRSEMNVSTLELGDSALYLCASSLDQNNEKLFFGSGTQLSVL.

This clone has just one count. The chain recombines TRBV15 with TRBJ2-1, with D uncertain. The CDR3 covers 15 residues. Germline V gene lookup returns CDR1 LNHNV and CDR2 YYDKDF (reference sequence). V lost 1 base and J lost 2, with 9 bases in between. The CDR3 DNA is TGTGCCACCAGCAGAGTCCAGGTTCCCTACAATGAGCAGTTCTTC. Protein product: CATSRVQVPYNEQFF.

This chain's CDR3 is CASSELGTIYGYTF. For the CDR3, the DNA is TGCGCCAGCAGTGAATTGGGGACAATCTATGGCTACACCTTC. This sequence joins TRBV10-2 and TRBJ1-2; perhaps TRBD1 as D (6 bases). The CDR3 consists of 14 residues. V gave up 3 bases and J gave up 4 bases, with 12 bases separating them. In germline, CDR1 is WSHSY, CDR2 SAAADI.

The gene calls are TRBV28 and TRBJ1-5; 8 bases are a match to TRBD1. The germline V gene encodes CDR1 MDHEN and CDR2 SYDVKM. There are 16 residues in the CDR3. With 5 bases clipped from V and 4 bases from J, the junction kept 10 bases outside the gene matches. CDR3 sequence (DNA): TGTGCCAGCAGTAGCCTCTGGACAGGGCGAAATCAGCCCCAGCATTTT. Translated, it gives CASSSLWTGRNQPQHF.

This sequence joins TRBV27 and TRBJ1-2, with a weak D call TRBD1 (6 bases). CDR1 and CDR2 from the germline V gene are MNHEY and SMNVEV (reference sequence). The ends were cut back, 4 bases at V and 2 bases at J, with 14 bases in the middle. The CDR3 runs 15 residues. Here the CDR3 DNA reads TGTGCCAGCAGTTCGTCGCGGAGGGGGAACTATGGCTACACCTTC. Its protein is CASSSSRRGNYGYTF.

This clone was seen a handful of times. The chain joins TRBV6-5 to TRBJ2-4; 9 bases agree with TRBD1. The CDR3 spans 16 residues. With V trimmed by 4 bases and J by 2 bases, 6 bases remained unmatched. From germline, CDR1 is MNHEY and CDR2 SVGAGI. The CDR3 nucleotides are TGTGCCAGCAGTTTAACAGGGGGCGCTTCCAAAAACATTCAGTACTTC. As protein: CASSLTGGASKNIQYF.

The rearrangement links TRBV5-1 to TRBJ2-3; 11 nucleotides match TRBD2. This CDR3 has 16 residues. Germline V gene data show CDR1 as SGHRS and CDR2 as YFSETQ. V shed 0 bases and J 3 bases; nucleotides not matched to a gene: 3. The CDR3 protein is CASSLGLAGITDTQYF. Here the CDR3 DNA reads TGCGCCAGCAGCTTGGGACTAGCGGGAATAACAGATACGCAGTATTTT.